Each of the 6 T cell receptor beta chains below was sequenced from the same sample in a study of blood T cell repertoires in COVID-19. The protocol was immunoSEQ multiplex PCR, while the TCRdb copy is restricted to in-frame clones and leaves out a portion. Among 45,000 to 60,000 clones listed, over 90% were seen once. Sequencing was carried out using peripheral blood. Receptors originate from a man in his fifties or sixties with acute or convalescent COVID-19.

The V call is TRBV18, the J call TRBJ2-2; TRBD2 agrees at 7 bases. Per the germline V gene, CDR1 is KGHSH and CDR2 is LQKENI. Losses at the gene ends were 2 bases for V and 7 bases for J; bases not matched to a gene: 7. CDR3 length: 15 residues. The CDR3 region has the DNA TGTGCCAGCTCACCAGGCGCGGGAGCGGTCGGGGAGCTGTTTTTT. Protein sequence: CASSPGAGAVGELFF.

A few counts support this clone. This chain links TRBV18 with TRBJ2-3; D ambiguous. The germline V gene encodes CDR1 KGHSH and CDR2 LQKENI. Deletions cut 6 bases from V and 2 bases from J, with 9 bases between. The CDR3 is 13 amino acids. The DNA of the CDR3 is TGTGCCAGCTCTCCGCTACCCACAGATACGCAGTATTTT. It translates to CASSPLPTDTQYF.

V and J are TRBV4-3 and TRBJ1-1, with 8 bases that match TRBD1. V trimming: 4 bases; J trimming: 1 base; junction bases outside the gene matches: 5. The germline gives CDR1 LGHNA, CDR2 YSLEER. This CDR3 is 15 amino acids long. The CDR3 DNA reads TGCGCCAGCAGCCGTGCCGGACAGGGGAACACTGAAGCTTTCTTT. This translates into CASSRAGQGNTEAFF.

The rearrangement joins TRBV23-1 to TRBJ2-2, with TRBD1 matching over 8 bases. TRBV23-1 belongs to the ORF category, with a function that is uncertain. The CDR3 covers 17 residues. V dropped 2 bases and J dropped 4; count of bases not matched to a gene: 9. Here the CDR3 reads CASSQQKDRATTGELFF. CDR3 sequence (DNA): TGCGCCAGCAGTCAACAAAAGGACAGGGCGACCACCGGGGAGCTGTTTTTT.

V is TRBV19 and J is TRBJ2-1, with 9 bases identical to TRBD2. Germline lookup yields CDR1 LNHDA and CDR2 SQIVND (reference sequence). Unmatched junction bases numbered 12, after V lost 8 bases and J lost 10 bases. The CDR3 is 14 residues long. The CDR3: CASSEGLASEEQFF. Written as DNA, the CDR3 is TGTGCCAGTTCTGAGGGACTAGCATCAGAGGAGCAGTTCTTC. The variable domain in full, completed from reference TRBV19 and TRBJ2-1, reads DGGITQSPKYLFRKEGQNVTLSCEQNLNHDAMYWYRQDPGQGLRLIYYSQIVNDFQKGDIAEGYSVSREKKESFPLTVTSAQKNPTAFYLCASSEGLASEEQFFGPGTRLTVL.

The chain couples TRBV20-1 to TRBJ2-7; TRBD2 matches at 8 bases. Per germline, CDR1 DFQATT and CDR2 SNEGSKA (reference sequence). The CDR3 loop spans 13 amino acids. V dropped 3 bases and J dropped 3; count of bases not matched to a gene: 4. Here the CDR3 reads CSASRRGDYEQYF. Here the CDR3 DNA reads TGCAGTGCTAGTCGGCGGGGGGACTACGAGCAGTACTTC.